A single T cell receptor beta chain is shown here with its context. No cognate antigen has been identified for it. Base qualities were left out, and no much larger clone turns up one base away. To demonstrate the VDJtools post-analysis software, TCR beta repertoires were profiled from the peripheral blood of 13 young patients with multiple sclerosis. Multiple sclerosis patients were children and adolescents aged roughly 6 to 15 years. Preparation of the library involved PCR. The sequencing machine was an Illumina HiSeq 2500. Unique molecular identifiers were incorporated into TCR beta cDNA libraries to reduce PCR and sequencing biases. Every 1 to 10 million input T cells yielded some 500,000 cDNA molecules, meaning each molecule approximated one T cell. Patient libraries were prepared and sequenced with the same protocol used for the earlier healthy control dataset. Within a given batch, samples were prepared together, multiplexed and sequenced on the same HiSeq lane. The authors' pipeline ran thus. MIGEC handled the raw barcoded reads, throwing out single-read molecular identifier groups before consensus assembly and CDR3 extraction. VDJtools was used for post-analysis of the clonotype tables, and diversity was normalized by down-sampling every dataset to the size of the smallest sample. Repertoire overlap clustering matched CDR3 amino acid but not nucleotide sequences to correct batch-related cross-sample contamination. TCRdb cleaned the public reads at Q25 with fastp, built clones with MiXCR and kept in-frame beta chains. Entries that share a CDR3 protein sequence are merged under the most common genes and DNA. The V and J calls here are based on TCRdb, not the publication. The sample includes some 690,000 distinct CDR3 sequences, with 30% observed a single time. The top ten constitute around 0.56% of the sample.

These data belong to a study of post-analysis software for immune sequencing data (dated by TCRdb to between 2014 and 2016). About the study as a whole: The recorded disease courses included relapsing-remitting, secondary progressive and progressive-relapsing multiple sclerosis, and some patients had no subtype annotation. Patient repertoires were compared against roughly 12 previously published healthy control repertoires from donors aged roughly 6 to 28 years. A subset of samples was prepared in parallel using single-end sample barcoding, then pooled and co-amplified after Illumina adapter ligation. General study outcomes and caveats: Strong co-clustering of samples prepared in the same batch was shown by direct clustering with F measure, prompting a batch-effect correction. Compared with controls, multiple sclerosis patients had significantly lower normalized Chao1 diversity, a finding suggesting substantial peripheral T-cell clonal expansion. Patients showed significantly higher frequencies than controls for a handful of TRBV segments, among them TRBV5-6, TRBV5-1 and TRBV20-1. The control group was slightly older than the multiple sclerosis patient group.

Reading the germline V gene gives CDR1 MNHEY and CDR2 SVGEGT. The germline V end is reduced by 4 bases and the J end by 0 bases; junction bases left unmatched: 7. From its cysteine to its phenylalanine, the CDR3 spans 19 amino acids. Solely the CDR3 DNA is kept, with 57 bases framed from the first base. The chain uses TRBV6-2 or TRBV6-3 and TRBJ2-6; 12 junctional bases match TRBD2. This receptor was identified in a girl aged 10 to 17 with multiple sclerosis. The sequencing input was blood. CDR3 reads: CASSSRTSGIRSGANVLTF. The bases read TGTGCCAGCAGTTCCCGGACTAGCGGGATCCGCTCTGGGGCCAACGTCCTGACTTTC.